The present T cell receptor beta chain was sequenced within a study of shared clonotypes between healthy human individuals. Splitting the CD4+ cells yielded a CD45RA+ naive subset and a CD45RA-negative memory subset. Once extracted for a subset, genomic DNA was divided evenly among several immunoSEQ plates. Only in-frame clones appear in the TCRdb table, and some are missing; sequencing was by immunoSEQ multiplex PCR. Found here are about 730,000 clones, about two thirds of them singletons; the top ten hold more than 1.5%. CDR1 is SGHTA and CDR2 is FQGNSA in the germline V gene. The V segment lost 5 bases and the J segment 7 bases; nucleotides outside the gene matches: 8. CDR3 length: 14 residues.

The chain recombines TRBV7-2 with TRBJ2-7; 10 bases agree with TRBD2. The source is a woman younger than 45 in good health. The sample consisted of memory CD4+ T cells sorted from blood. The subset denotes: CD45RA-negative fraction. The CDR3 protein is CASSRSGRAWEQYF. The DNA of the CDR3 is TGTGCCAGCAGCCGGAGCGGGAGGGCGTGGGAGCAGTACTTC. Looking up the rest from reference TRBV7-2 and TRBJ2-7 gives the full variable domain: GAGVSQSPSNKVTEKGKDVELRCDPISGHTALYWYRQSLGQGLEFLIYFQGNSAPDKSGLPSDRFSAERTGGSVSTLTIQRTQQEDSAVYLCASSRSGRAWEQYFGPGTRLTVT.